This T cell receptor beta chain comes out of a study of Graves' ophthalmopathy and Graves' hyperthyroidism. RNA transcripts were the template, and TCR beta CDR3 regions were amplified from them. HTBI primers served in a first-round RT-PCR, which a second-round multiplex PCR followed. TCRdb processed the multiplex PCR reads anew with MiXCR; each CDR3 protein has one entry. Among 620,000 or so distinct CDR3 sequences listed, about 20% were seen once. This clonotype was seen ten or more times. The TCR originated in a woman under 30 with stable Graves' hyperthyroidism. Some clones in this sample may be carry-over from other donors' samples. The sequencing input was peripheral blood.

The CDR3 region has the DNA TGCAGACGGGCAGGGGACACGAACACTGAAGCTTTCTTT. Protein: CRRAGDTNTEAFF. This sequence joins TRBV20-1 and TRBJ1-1, with a possible D match to TRBD1 (6 bases). The CDR3 sequence is 13 residues long. Germline CDR1 reads DFQATT; CDR2 reads SNEGSKA (reference sequence).